This passage covers 11 T cell receptor beta chains from one sample sequenced in a study of blood T cell repertoires in COVID-19. Some clones are missing from TCRdb's copy, which holds only in-frame ones; the method was immunoSEQ multiplex PCR. The table has 150,000 to 200,000 clones, over 85% seen once. Source material: peripheral blood. The receptors stem from a woman aged 45-65 years with acute or convalescent COVID-19.

The gene calls are TRBV6-6 and TRBJ1-2, with TRBD1 identical over 7 bases. The CDR3 is 17 amino acids. With 5 bases clipped from V and 5 bases from J, the junction kept 17 bases outside the gene matches. Germline assignment: CDR1 MNHNY and CDR2 SVGAGI (reference sequence). CDR3 coding DNA: TGTGCCAGCAGTCCAGGGGGTCTCGGAGGCAGGGGTTATGGCTACACCTTC. Translated: CASSPGGLGGRGYGYTF.

The CDR3 nucleotides read TGTGCCAGCAGCCCTTCTCGGACAGCAACTAATGAAAAACTGTTTTTT. This translates into CASSPSRTATNEKLFF. V usage is TRBV11-2 and J usage is TRBJ1-4, with D perhaps matching TRBD1 (6 bases). Looked up from germline, CDR1 is SGHAT and CDR2 is FQNNGV. CDR3 length: 16 residues. The V end lost 5 bases, the J end lost 0 bases, and 13 bases lay between the germline ends.

The V and J genes are TRBV19 and TRBJ1-2, with 11 bases matching TRBD1. Germline CDR1 and CDR2: LNHDA and SQIVND (reference sequence). The V gene end was trimmed by 10 bases and the J gene end by 8 bases; junction bases not matched to a gene: 21. This CDR3 is built from 17 residues. The CDR3 sequence is CAIIPFRRTGGSGGYTF. The CDR3 nucleotides read TGTGCCATCATCCCTTTCCGTAGGACAGGGGGCTCAGGCGGCTACACCTTC.

This clone was picked up one time. The chain couples TRBV7-6 to TRBJ1-1, with a weak D call TRBD1 (6 bases). CDR3 length: 13 amino acids. V was trimmed by 2 bases and J by 5 bases, leaving 9 bases between them. Germline V CDR1 and CDR2: SGHVS, FNYEAQ. In DNA form, the CDR3 reads TGTGCCAGCAGCTTACAGCAGGGGACTGAAGCTTTCTTT. This gives the protein CASSLQQGTEAFF.

The chain combines TRBV2 with TRBJ2-1; D remains ambiguous. V shed 3 bases and J shed 6 bases, with 3 bases lying between them. CDR1 is SNHLY, CDR2 FYNNEI, per germline. The CDR3 runs 11 residues. In DNA, the CDR3 is TGTGCCAGCAGTGACCTCAATGAGCAGTTCTTC. This codes for CASSDLNEQFF.

This chain uses TRBV30 with TRBJ1-6; D is undetermined. V lost 0 bases and J 9 bases, leaving 12 bases between the germline ends. This CDR3 is built from 14 residues. From germline, CDR1 is GTSNPN and CDR2 SVGIG (reference sequence). DNA for the CDR3: TGTGCCTGGAGTGTACCTCCACGGGGTTCACCCCTCCACTTT. It codes for CAWSVPPRGSPLHF.

The J gene is TRBJ2-7, the V gene TRBV6-2 or TRBV6-3, with 9 bases aligning to TRBD2. V shed 2 bases, J shed 5 bases, and the junction held 13 bases outside the gene matches. This CDR3 is 17 amino acids long. The V gene's germline CDR1 is MNHEY and CDR2 SVGEGT. The CDR3 bases are TGTGCCAGCAGTTACGACCTGGGACTAGCCCTCCGGGACGAGCAGTACTTC. The encoded protein is CASSYDLGLALRDEQYF.

CDR3 sequence: CASSTQGSNQPQHF. The CDR3 DNA sequence: TGTGCCAGCAGCACCCAGGGGAGCAATCAGCCCCAGCATTTT. The V call is TRBV28, the J call TRBJ1-5; weak D call: TRBD1 (6 bases). V gave up 6 bases and J gave up 1 base, with 10 bases separating them. The CDR3 totals 14 residues. Germline V gene data show CDR1 as MDHEN and CDR2 as SYDVKM.

The chain is built from TRBV28 and TRBJ1-1; D uncertain. The CDR3 covers 15 residues. Trimming removed 2 bases from V and 3 bases from J, with 13 bases in between. Germline loops: CDR1 MDHEN, CDR2 SYDVKM. CDR3 protein: CASSLEAVGDTEAFF. CDR3 bases: TGTGCCAGCAGTTTAGAAGCCGTCGGGGACACTGAAGCTTTCTTT.

The rearrangement links TRBV12-5 to TRBJ1-1; D unresolved. Looked up from germline, CDR1 is LGHNT and CDR2 is FRNRAP. V dropped 1 base and J dropped 1 base, with 10 bases sitting between them. The CDR3 contains 15 residues. The CDR3 is CASGLALEGNTEAFF. In DNA, the CDR3 is TGTGCTAGTGGTTTGGCTTTAGAGGGGAACACTGAAGCTTTCTTT.

This clone was observed a handful of times. The chain uses TRBV30 and TRBJ1-5; 7 bases agree with TRBD1. Trimming took 2 bases from V and 3 from J; bases not matched to a gene: 10. CDR1 and CDR2 (germline): GTSNPN, SVGIG (reference sequence). This CDR3 comprises 16 residues. CDR3 residues: CAWSLQGQPSNQPQHF. CDR3 coding DNA: TGTGCCTGGAGTCTTCAGGGACAGCCGTCCAATCAGCCCCAGCATTTT. Full variable domain (remainder filled in from reference TRBV30 and TRBJ1-5): SQTIHQWPATLVQPVGSPLSLECTVEGTSNPNLYWYRQAAGRGLQLLFYSVGIGQISSEVPQNLSASRPQDRQFILSSKKLLLSDSGFYLCAWSLQGQPSNQPQHFGDGTRLSIL.